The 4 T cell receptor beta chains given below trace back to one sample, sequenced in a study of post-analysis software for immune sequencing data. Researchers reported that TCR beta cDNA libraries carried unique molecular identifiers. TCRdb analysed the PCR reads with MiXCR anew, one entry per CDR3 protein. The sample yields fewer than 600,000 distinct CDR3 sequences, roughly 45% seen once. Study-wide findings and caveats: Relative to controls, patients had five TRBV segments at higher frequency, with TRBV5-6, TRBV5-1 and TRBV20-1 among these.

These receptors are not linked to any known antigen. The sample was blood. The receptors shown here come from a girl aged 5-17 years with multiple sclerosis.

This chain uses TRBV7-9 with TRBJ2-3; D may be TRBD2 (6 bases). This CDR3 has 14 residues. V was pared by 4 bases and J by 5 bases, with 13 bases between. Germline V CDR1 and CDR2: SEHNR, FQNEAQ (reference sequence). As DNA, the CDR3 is TGTGCCAGCAGCTCCGGGGACTCCGGAGATACGCAGTATTTT. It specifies CASSSGDSGDTQYF.

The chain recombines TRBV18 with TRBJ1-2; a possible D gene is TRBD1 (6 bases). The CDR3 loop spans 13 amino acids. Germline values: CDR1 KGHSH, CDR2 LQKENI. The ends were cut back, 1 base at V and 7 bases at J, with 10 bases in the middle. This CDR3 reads CASSPRGQGGYTF. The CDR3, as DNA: TGTGCCAGCTCACCACGGGGGCAGGGTGGCTACACCTTC.

The CDR3 reads CASCLSGGTDTQYF. CDR3 coding DNA: TGTGCTAGCTGCCTCAGCGGAGGCACAGATACGCAGTATTTT. V and J are TRBV7-7 and TRBJ2-3, with D maybe TRBD2 (5 bases). CDR3 length equals 14 residues. CDR1 and CDR2 from the germline V gene are SSHAT and FNYEAQ (reference sequence).

DNA of the CDR3: TGTGCCAGCAGTCTGTTAGGACCAGGCCAAGAGACCCAGTACTTC. Translated, it gives CASSLLGPGQETQYF. The rearrangement joins TRBV28 to TRBJ2-4; D unclear. The last part of the DNA fits TRBJ2-5 better; the J call may be wrong. The CDR3 contains 15 residues. The V gene's germline CDR1 is MDHEN and CDR2 SYDVKM.